This entry concerns a single T cell receptor beta chain. These data come from a study of regulatory T cells in long-lasting Graves disease. CDR1 and CDR2 (germline): SGHAT, FQNNGV. The CDR3 runs to 17 residues. V shed 1 base, J shed 5 bases, and the junction held 12 bases outside the gene matches. TCR beta libraries were built with iRepertoire HTBI primers and Arm-PCR of CDR3 regions. TCRdb processed the multiplex PCR reads anew with MiXCR; each CDR3 protein has one entry. The sample lists a few hundred thousand distinct CDR3 sequences; roughly 16% were seen once. Time point of the sample: newly diagnosed GD, antithyroid drugs for less than 3 months. From RNA extracted from PBMCs, the TCR library was made. This sample also appeared in a second study, on T cells in Graves' hyperthyroidism and ophthalmopathy.

The V and J genes are TRBV11-2 and TRBJ2-5; 8 nucleotides line up with TRBD2. The source was peripheral blood mononuclear cells (PBMCs), collected at new diagnosis, from a patient treated with antithyroid drugs. The TCR comes from a woman younger than 35 with Graves disease. Written as DNA, the CDR3 is TGTGCCAGCAGCTTAGGGCTTAGCGGGGTATACGGCGAGACCCAGTACTTC. Translated, it gives CASSLGLSGVYGETQYF. Combining the CDR3 with reference TRBV11-2 and TRBJ2-5 gives the whole variable domain EAGVAQSPRYKIIEKRQSVAFWCNPISGHATLYWYQQILGQGPKLLIQFQNNGVVDDSQLPKDRFSAERLKGVDSTLKIQPAKLEDSAVYLCASSLGLSGVYGETQYFGPGTRLLVL.